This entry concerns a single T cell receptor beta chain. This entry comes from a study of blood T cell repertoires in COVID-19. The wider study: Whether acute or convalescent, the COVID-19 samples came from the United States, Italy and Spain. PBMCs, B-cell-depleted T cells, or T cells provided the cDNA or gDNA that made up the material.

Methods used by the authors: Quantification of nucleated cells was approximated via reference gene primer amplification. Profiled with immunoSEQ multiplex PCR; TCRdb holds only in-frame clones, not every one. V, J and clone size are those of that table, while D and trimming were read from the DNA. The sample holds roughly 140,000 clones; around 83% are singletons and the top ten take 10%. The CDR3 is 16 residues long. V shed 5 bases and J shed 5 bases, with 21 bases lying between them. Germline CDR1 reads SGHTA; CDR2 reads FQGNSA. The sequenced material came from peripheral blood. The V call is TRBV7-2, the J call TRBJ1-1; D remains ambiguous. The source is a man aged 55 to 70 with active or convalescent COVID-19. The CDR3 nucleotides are TGTGCCAGCAGCCCAGACGGGCCCTACCGAGGGACTGAAGCTTTCTTT. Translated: CASSPDGPYRGTEAFF.